These 23 T cell receptor beta chains were all obtained from the same sample, sequenced in a study of regulatory and conventional T cells in RAG deficiency. Some clones are missing from TCRdb's copy, which holds only in-frame ones; the method was immunoSEQ multiplex PCR. The profile shows around 37,000 clones, 70% to 90% of them singletons. The same specimen was also included in a second study, on regulatory T cells. That investigation notes: The PCR used 52 TRBV and 13 TRBJ primers.

Sequencing was performed on CD8+ T cells sorted from blood. These receptors were collected from a human donor in good health.

The chain carries TRBV6-4 and TRBJ2-2; D unclear. Trimming left V 0 bases short and J 3 bases short, with 2 bases between. The CDR3 covers 13 residues. The germline gives CDR1 MRHNA, CDR2 SNTAGT. The CDR3 is CASSDSDTGELFF. The CDR3 DNA is TGTGCCAGCAGTGACTCTGACACCGGGGAGCTGTTTTTT.

The rearrangement uses TRBV27 and TRBJ2-1; D perhaps matches TRBD2 (5 bases). Germline V CDR1 and CDR2: MNHEY, SMNVEV (reference sequence). The CDR3 length is 16 residues. Trimming took 3 bases from V and 4 from J, leaving 16 bases between them. CDR3 amino acids: CASSFGESLIYNEQFF. CDR3 sequence (DNA): TGTGCCAGCAGTTTTGGGGAGTCTCTGATATACAATGAGCAGTTCTTC.

This chain connects TRBV27 to TRBJ2-2; 9 bases are a match to TRBD2. Per the germline V gene, CDR1 is MNHEY and CDR2 is SMNVEV (reference sequence). J lost 2 bases, V lost 2 bases, and 6 bases had no gene match. The CDR3 totals 17 residues. The CDR3 region has the DNA TGTGCCAGCAGTTTACTCCGACTAGCGGCCAACACCGGGGAGCTGTTTTTT. It is translated as CASSLLRLAANTGELFF.

The V gene is TRBV27, the J gene TRBJ1-4, with 7 bases matching TRBD1. The CDR3 extends over 17 amino acids. CDR1 is MNHEY and CDR2 is SMNVEV in the germline V gene (reference sequence). Trimming removed 1 base from V and 0 bases from J; junction bases left unmatched: 5. In DNA form, the CDR3 reads TGTGCCAGCAGTTTATTTGGACAGGTAGCAACTAATGAAAAACTGTTTTTT. Encoded protein: CASSLFGQVATNEKLFF.

The genes are TRBV5-1 and TRBJ2-5, with 8 positions matching TRBD1. V lost 5 bases, J lost 5 bases, and 14 bases stayed unmatched. The CDR3 covers 16 residues. Germline CDR1 is SGHRS and CDR2 is YFSETQ. The chain's CDR3 is CASRRNPGTGGETQYF. The CDR3 DNA sequence: TGCGCCAGCAGACGGAACCCGGGGACAGGCGGGGAGACCCAGTACTTC.

The genes are TRBV21-1 and TRBJ2-1. TRBV21-1 is recorded as a pseudogene. The CDR3 has 14 amino acids. The CDR3 sequence: CASSKAVLYNEQFF. The DNA for the CDR3 is TGTGCCAGCAGCAAAGCGGTCCTTTACAATGAGCAGTTCTTC.

The J gene is TRBJ2-3, the V gene TRBV6-1; perhaps TRBD2 as D (6 bases). This CDR3 spans 15 amino acids. Trimming took off 7 bases at V and 0 bases at J, with 14 bases between the two ends. In germline, CDR1 is MNHNS, CDR2 SASEGT. DNA of the CDR3: TGTGCCAGCAAGCTGGGACTGACTAGCACAGATACGCAGTATTTT. This codes for CASKLGLTSTDTQYF.

The V call is TRBV11-2, the J call TRBJ2-5; 7 nucleotides align to TRBD1. Trimming removed 5 bases from V and 6 bases from J; junction bases left unmatched: 3. Germline CDR1 SGHAT, CDR2 FQNNGV. The CDR3 is made up of 12 amino acids. The CDR3: CASSQGEQTQYF. CDR3 sequence (DNA): TGTGCCAGCAGCCAGGGGGAGCAGACCCAGTACTTC.

The genes are TRBV29-1 and TRBJ1-4; D is unclear. V lost 7 bases and J lost 5, with 14 bases in between. Germline V gene sequence: CDR1 SQVTM, CDR2 ANQGSEA. There are 13 residues in the CDR3. CDR3 DNA: TGCAGCGCCTTAAGCAGGTCAAATGAAAAACTGTTTTTT. This sequence encodes CSALSRSNEKLFF.

In this sample, this clone turned up once. The gene calls are TRBV7-9 and TRBJ2-1; D might be TRBD2 (6 bases). The germline V and J ends were trimmed by 1 base and 6 bases, with 13 bases remaining between them. In germline, CDR1 is SEHNR, CDR2 FQNEAQ (reference sequence). This CDR3 is built from 15 residues. The DNA for the CDR3 is TGTGCCAGCAGCTTAGTGGCTAGCGCCACCAATGAGCAGTTCTTC. Encoded protein: CASSLVASATNEQFF.

The gene calls are TRBV5-1 and TRBJ2-7; no clear D gene. V was shortened by 4 bases and J by 3 bases, with 11 bases between the two germline ends. The CDR3 has 13 amino acids. Germline values: CDR1 SGHRS, CDR2 YFSETQ. The CDR3: CASSPTPGYEQYF. CDR3 in DNA: TGCGCCAGCAGCCCGACTCCAGGCTACGAGCAGTACTTC.

The V gene is TRBV5-1, the J gene TRBJ1-6; 8 bases map to TRBD1. V trimming: 4 bases; J trimming: 5 bases; junction bases outside the gene matches: 5. The germline V gene encodes CDR1 SGHRS and CDR2 YFSETQ. The CDR3 covers 15 residues. As DNA, the CDR3 is TGCGCCAGCAGCAGAGGGACAGGAGATAATTCACCCCTCCACTTT. Its protein product is CASSRGTGDNSPLHF.

The rearrangement joins TRBV30 to TRBJ1-1; D ambiguous. This CDR3 has 13 residues. Deletions cut 2 bases from V and 0 bases from J, with 7 bases between. Germline-derived CDR1 and CDR2 are GTSNPN and SVGIG (reference sequence). CDR3 region: CAWSRQMNTEAFF. DNA of the CDR3: TGTGCCTGGAGTAGGCAAATGAACACTGAAGCTTTCTTT.

A single count supports this clone. The chain couples TRBV5-5 to TRBJ1-2, with D uncertain. V gave up 2 bases and J gave up 1 base, with 6 bases separating them. The germline CDR1 and CDR2 sequences are SGHKS and YYEKEE (reference sequence). This CDR3 has 13 residues. The CDR3 DNA reads TGTGCCAGCAGCTTACCCAGTAACTATGGCTACACCTTC. Translated: CASSLPSNYGYTF.

The genes are TRBV14 and TRBJ2-7; D remains unclear. V was pared by 0 bases and J by 0 bases, with 9 bases between. Germline CDR1 SGHDN, CDR2 FVKESK. The CDR3 is 15 amino acids. The CDR3 sequence: CASSQEQAPSYEQYF. CDR3 bases: TGTGCCAGCAGCCAAGAGCAGGCCCCCTCCTACGAGCAGTACTTC. The entire variable domain, with the rest obtained from reference TRBV14 and TRBJ2-7, is as follows: EAGVTQFPSHSVIEKGQTVTLRCDPISGHDNLYWYRRVMGKEIKFLLHFVKESKQDESGMPNNRFLAERTGGTYSTLKVQPAELEDSGVYFCASSQEQAPSYEQYFGPGTRLTVT.

This clone was seen only once. The rearrangement joins TRBV6-4 to TRBJ2-3; TRBD1 aligns across 8 bases. This CDR3 contains 15 residues. Germline assignment: CDR1 MRHNA and CDR2 SNTAGT. Germline trimming cut 0 bases from V and 2 bases from J; bases unmatched to any gene: 1. In DNA form, the CDR3 reads TGTGCCAGCAGTGACTCGACAGGGGCCACAGATACGCAGTATTTT. The encoded protein is CASSDSTGATDTQYF.

This clone was found a few times. V is TRBV7-9 and J is TRBJ2-7; 7 nucleotides match TRBD1. Germline V CDR1 and CDR2: SEHNR, FQNEAQ (reference sequence). V dropped 4 bases and J dropped 4; count of bases not matched to a gene: 4. This CDR3 is 13 amino acids long. The CDR3 sequence is CASSSGQSYEQYF. CDR3 DNA: TGTGCCAGCAGCTCGGGACAGTCATACGAGCAGTACTTC.

V is TRBV28 and J is TRBJ2-3; TRBD2 might be the D (6 bases). Germline assignment: CDR1 MDHEN and CDR2 SYDVKM. The V end lost 2 bases, the J end lost 2 bases, and 14 bases lay between the germline ends. The length of the CDR3 is 16 residues. The CDR3 is CASSLTQGGATDTQYF. The CDR3, as DNA: TGTGCCAGCAGTTTAACCCAGGGAGGTGCCACAGATACGCAGTATTTT.

J is TRBJ2-1 and V is TRBV19; D tentatively fits TRBD1 or TRBD2 (5 bases each). The CDR3 consists of 14 residues. Germline V gives CDR1 LNHDA, CDR2 SQIVND (reference sequence). Deletions cut 5 bases from V and 0 bases from J, with 8 bases between. In nucleotides, the CDR3 is TGTGCCAGTAGTGAGGGGAGCTCCTACAATGAGCAGTTCTTC. Translating it yields CASSEGSSYNEQFF.

The chain combines TRBV27 with TRBJ2-3, with D unresolved. V was clipped by 4 bases and J by 1 base, with 3 bases between them. This CDR3 spans 12 amino acids. Germline V gene lookup returns CDR1 MNHEY and CDR2 SMNVEV (reference sequence). CDR3 nucleotides: TGTGCCAGCAGTTATGGCACAGATACGCAGTATTTT. Translated, it gives CASSYGTDTQYF.

V usage is TRBV13 and J usage is TRBJ2-1; 13 nucleotides agree with TRBD2. The CDR3 is 18 residues long. V shed 7 bases and J 0 bases; nucleotides not matched to a gene: 9. Germline V gives CDR1 PRHDT, CDR2 FYEKMQ (reference sequence). CDR3 protein: CASTGTSGIPPSYNEQFF. The CDR3 bases are TGTGCCAGCACCGGGACTAGCGGGATCCCTCCCTCCTACAATGAGCAGTTCTTC.

The chain has TRBV27 and TRBJ2-7; TRBD1 agrees at 7 bases. The germline CDR1 and CDR2 sequences are MNHEY and SMNVEV (reference sequence). The CDR3 sequence is 16 residues long. The V and J ends lost 5 bases and 2 bases, in that order; junction bases with no gene match: 12. The CDR3 is CASSPTTGTEPYEQYF. For the CDR3, the DNA is TGTGCCAGCAGTCCGACAACCGGGACAGAGCCCTACGAGCAGTACTTC.

This clone was recorded a few times. The chain is built from TRBV19 and TRBJ1-2, with 7 bases lining up with TRBD1. Germline V gene sequence: CDR1 LNHDA, CDR2 SQIVND (reference sequence). J was trimmed by 6 bases and V by 6 bases; bases with no gene match: 4. The CDR3 loop spans 12 amino acids. This CDR3 is CASRTGLNGYTF. The CDR3 coding sequence is TGTGCCAGTAGGACAGGGTTAAATGGCTACACCTTC. Complete variable domain (other parts from reference TRBV19 and TRBJ1-2): DGGITQSPKYLFRKEGQNVTLSCEQNLNHDAMYWYRQDPGQGLRLIYYSQIVNDFQKGDIAEGYSVSREKKESFPLTVTSAQKNPTAFYLCASRTGLNGYTFGSGTRLTVV.